Below, 21 T cell receptor beta chains from the same sample are listed, as sequenced in a study of cytomegalovirus exposure and HLA in healthy donors. Researchers ran the PCR with 60 Vbeta and 13 Jbeta primers. This table comes from immunoSEQ multiplex PCR, and its TCRdb copy is limited to in-frame clones, with some not included. This sample contains tens of thousands of clones. The sequenced material came from PBMCs. The receptors originated from a man over 45 in good health and CMV-seronegative.

This rearrangement joins TRBV28 to TRBJ2-7; TRBD1 aligns across 7 bases. The CDR3 is made up of 16 amino acids. Germline V lookup: CDR1 MDHEN, CDR2 SYDVKM. The trim removed 6 bases at V and 2 bases at J, leaving 13 bases unmatched. CDR3 nucleotide sequence: TGTGCCAGCAGCCCGACGCGGACAGGCGCTCCCTACGAGCAGTACTTC. This gives the protein CASSPTRTGAPYEQYF.

The gene calls are TRBV28 and TRBJ2-6; D not certain. There are 15 residues in the CDR3. V was clipped by 0 bases and J by 0 bases, with 3 bases between them. Germline CDR1 reads MDHEN; CDR2 reads SYDVKM. CDR3 protein: CASSLWRSGANVLTF. CDR3 nucleotides: TGTGCCAGCAGTTTATGGCGCTCTGGGGCCAACGTCCTGACTTTC.

J is TRBJ2-6 and V is TRBV4-3; TRBD1 matches 12 bases. With V trimmed by 4 bases and J by 1 base, 5 bases remained unmatched. The CDR3 sequence is 18 residues long. Germline CDR1 reads LGHNA; CDR2 reads YSLEER. CDR3 in amino acids: CASSPGQGARSGANVLTF. DNA of the CDR3: TGCGCCAGCAGCCCGGGACAGGGGGCCCGTTCTGGGGCCAACGTCCTGACTTTC.

This chain joins TRBV11-2 and TRBJ1-1; 8 bases agree with TRBD1. The CDR3 runs to 19 residues. The germline CDR1 and CDR2 sequences are SGHAT and FQNNGV. Trimming at V came to 7 bases and at J to 5 bases, leaving 24 bases not matched to a gene. This CDR3 is CASTIRRGRQGASGTEAFF. As DNA, the CDR3 is TGTGCCAGCACCATTAGAAGGGGACGCCAGGGGGCCTCGGGGACTGAAGCTTTCTTT. The full variable domain, rest sourced from reference TRBV11-2 and TRBJ1-1, is EAGVAQSPRYKIIEKRQSVAFWCNPISGHATLYWYQQILGQGPKLLIQFQNNGVVDDSQLPKDRFSAERLKGVDSTLKIQPAKLEDSAVYLCASTIRRGRQGASGTEAFFGQGTRLTVV.

This chain links TRBV28 with TRBJ1-2; D not resolved. This CDR3 contains 14 residues. The V gene's germline CDR1 is MDHEN and CDR2 SYDVKM. V was shortened by 2 bases and J by 1 base, with 8 bases between the two germline ends. CDR3 sequence reads: CASSLPNYNYGYTF. CDR3 DNA: TGTGCCAGCAGTTTACCTAACTATAACTATGGCTACACCTTC.

V usage is TRBV18 and J usage is TRBJ1-2; unclear D gene. Germline loops: CDR1 KGHSH, CDR2 LQKENI. Trimming pared 3 bases from V and 6 bases from J, leaving 11 bases between. The CDR3 sequence is 13 residues long. CDR3 loop: CASSPIESDGYTF. CDR3 coding DNA: TGTGCCAGCTCACCGATCGAATCGGATGGCTACACCTTC.

This chain joins TRBV19 and TRBJ1-2, with D possibly TRBD1 on 5 matching bases. Germline V gene sequence: CDR1 LNHDA, CDR2 SQIVND (reference sequence). This CDR3 comprises 15 residues. V lost 6 bases to trimming and J lost 5 bases, with 19 bases between them. The CDR3 coding sequence is TGTGCCAGTAGCCCCCCGGAGAGCAGGGTGTATGGCTACACCTTC. It codes for CASSPPESRVYGYTF.

The V call is TRBV25-1, the J call TRBJ1-2, with TRBD1 as a possible D gene (6 bases). Trimming removed 1 base at V and 6 bases at J, with 18 bases between. This CDR3 has 16 residues. Germline CDR1 reads MGHDK; CDR2 reads SYGVNS. The CDR3, as DNA: TGTGCCAGCAGTGAATTAGGAGTGTCAGGGGCTCATGGCTACACCTTC. The encoded protein is CASSELGVSGAHGYTF.

The rearrangement uses TRBV27 and TRBJ2-3, with a tentative D call TRBD1 (6 bases). Trimming removed 4 bases from V and 1 base from J, with 12 bases in between. Germline V gene lookup returns CDR1 MNHEY and CDR2 SMNVEV (reference sequence). The CDR3 has 15 residues. The DNA for the CDR3 is TGTGCCAGCAGTTGGCAGGGGAAGGGCACAGATACGCAGTATTTT. It specifies CASSWQGKGTDTQYF.

The rearrangement joins TRBV6-1 to TRBJ2-7, with D possibly matching TRBD1 (5 bases). CDR1 MNHNS and CDR2 SASEGT come from the germline V gene. The V end was cut by 8 bases, the J end by 4 bases, with 9 bases between. CDR3 length equals 11 residues. This chain's CDR3 is CASGHRYEQYF. The CDR3 DNA sequence: TGTGCCAGCGGCCACAGGTACGAGCAGTACTTC.

This chain links TRBV11-3 with TRBJ2-3, with D maybe TRBD1 (5 bases). Germline CDR1 reads SGHNT; CDR2 reads YENEEA. V lost 3 bases, J lost 4 bases, and 8 bases lay in between. This CDR3 comprises 13 residues. This CDR3 is CASSFRGADTQYF. CDR3 nucleotides: TGTGCCAGCAGCTTTAGGGGCGCAGATACGCAGTATTTT.

The genes are TRBV7-6 and TRBJ2-7; a possible D gene is TRBD2 (6 bases). V was shortened by 6 bases and J by 3 bases, with 18 bases between the two germline ends. The germline gives CDR1 SGHVS, CDR2 FNYEAQ. CDR3 length: 15 residues. The CDR3 DNA is TGTGCCAGCAGTCAGGGTCAGGGAGGTTTCTACGAGCAGTACTTC. Its protein product is CASSQGQGGFYEQYF.

This chain links TRBV9 with TRBJ1-2; D gene uncertain. The CDR3 is 12 residues long. V was cut by 2 bases and J by 2 bases, with 4 bases left in between. The V gene's germline CDR1 is SGDLS and CDR2 YYNGEE. The CDR3 DNA follows: TGTGCCAGCAGCGTCCTAAACTATGGCTACACCTTC. Residues: CASSVLNYGYTF.

V usage is TRBV28 and J usage is TRBJ2-2; the D gene is possibly TRBD1 (6 bases). Trimming took off 7 bases at V and 0 bases at J, with 15 bases between the two ends. The CDR3 is 16 amino acids. CDR1 MDHEN and CDR2 SYDVKM come from the germline V gene. The DNA of the CDR3 is TGTGCCAGCAAAGTGAGGGGGTCCCCGAACACCGGGGAGCTGTTTTTT. As protein: CASKVRGSPNTGELFF.

V usage is TRBV19 and J usage is TRBJ2-5; 8 positions match TRBD2. Germline assignment: CDR1 LNHDA and CDR2 SQIVND (reference sequence). The V and J ends lost 1 base and 4 bases, in that order; junction bases with no gene match: 2. CDR3 length: 14 residues. CDR3: CASSIAGGPETQYF. The CDR3 bases are TGTGCCAGTAGTATAGCGGGGGGGCCAGAGACCCAGTACTTC.

The chain is built from TRBV9 and TRBJ2-5; 10 nucleotides align to TRBD2. V trimming: 4 bases; J trimming: 4 bases; junction bases outside the gene matches: 16. Germline V CDR1 and CDR2: SGDLS, YYNGEE. This CDR3 is 18 amino acids long. The CDR3 spells CASSTHPIAGGRGETQYF. The CDR3 DNA reads as TGTGCCAGCAGCACCCACCCTATAGCGGGGGGACGTGGAGAGACCCAGTACTTC.

The chain couples TRBV9 to TRBJ2-2; 11 bases agree with TRBD1. The length of the CDR3 is 16 residues. The ends lost 0 bases at V and 3 bases at J; junction bases unmatched: 1. Germline V gene data show CDR1 as SGDLS and CDR2 as YYNGEE. The DNA for the CDR3 is TGTGCCAGCAGCGTAGGGGACAGGGGGTACACCGGGGAGCTGTTTTTT. Amino acid sequence: CASSVGDRGYTGELFF.

The gene calls are TRBV27 and TRBJ2-7, with D uncertain. The CDR3 covers 14 residues. The germline gives CDR1 MNHEY, CDR2 SMNVEV (reference sequence). V was trimmed by 6 bases and J by 1 base, leaving 13 bases between them. The CDR3 here is CASSRVFLSYEQYF. CDR3 coding DNA: TGTGCCAGCAGCCGGGTCTTCTTGTCCTACGAGCAGTACTTC.

V is TRBV6-1 and J is TRBJ2-5, with D tentatively TRBD1 (5 bases). Germline V gene lookup returns CDR1 MNHNS and CDR2 SASEGT. The CDR3 is made up of 13 amino acids. The V end was cut by 2 bases, the J end by 1 base, with 5 bases between. The CDR3 DNA sequence: TGTGCCAGCAGTGAACAGGGCCAAGAGACCCAGTACTTC. This translates into CASSEQGQETQYF.

J is TRBJ1-6 and V is TRBV6-5; D gene ambiguous. V lost 7 bases and J lost 5, with 6 bases in between. The V gene's germline CDR1 is MNHEY and CDR2 SVGAGI. The CDR3 extends over 12 amino acids. CDR3 bases: TGTGCCAGCACCAAAAATAATTCACCCCTCCACTTT. This translates into CASTKNNSPLHF.

J is TRBJ1-2 and V is TRBV7-9; D might be TRBD1 (6 bases). The V and J ends lost 8 bases and 0 bases respectively, with 10 bases between them. This CDR3 spans 13 amino acids. Germline V gene lookup returns CDR1 SEHNR and CDR2 FQNEAQ (reference sequence). CDR3 protein: CASGQLANYGYTF. The DNA for the CDR3 is TGTGCCAGCGGACAGTTAGCTAACTATGGCTACACCTTC.